The next 23 T cell receptor beta chains were all read from a single sample in a study of OX40 agonist ivuxolimab in advanced cancers. Produced via immunoSEQ multiplex PCR; TCRdb's table is partial and in-frame only. The table lists some 41,000 clones, around 87% of them singletons. Source: CD4+ or CD8+ T cells sorted from blood, taken in a trial of the OX40 agonist ivuxolimab. Receptors were obtained from an adult with an advanced solid tumor such as melanoma, head and neck, liver or kidney cancer.

The chain is built from TRBV27 and TRBJ1-2; D may be TRBD1 (5 bases). CDR1 is MNHEY and CDR2 is SMNVEV in the germline V gene (reference sequence). V lost 10 bases and J 4 bases, leaving 22 bases between the germline ends. The CDR3 totals 15 residues. CDR3: CATGVFGAKPYGYTF. The CDR3 DNA sequence: TGTGCCACTGGGGTCTTCGGGGCTAAACCCTATGGCTACACCTTC.

The chain couples TRBV29-1 to TRBJ2-1, with 11 nucleotides matching TRBD2. Germline V gene sequence: CDR1 SQVTM, CDR2 ANQGSEA. The CDR3 has 13 amino acids. Trimming cost V 7 bases and J 7 bases; bases outside gene matches: 6. For the CDR3, the DNA is TGCAGCGCCCAGACTAGCGGGATGAATGAGCAGTTCTTC. Translating it yields CSAQTSGMNEQFF.

The V and J genes are TRBV7-8 and TRBJ1-3; D gene uncertain. This CDR3 has 13 amino acids. From germline, CDR1 is SGHVS and CDR2 FQNEAQ. The V end lost 5 bases, the J end lost 4 bases, and 9 bases lay between the germline ends. CDR3 sequence: CASSPLRGNTIYF. CDR3 coding DNA: TGTGCCAGCAGCCCCCTCAGGGGAAACACCATATATTTT.

The genes are TRBV28 and TRBJ1-2; D is unresolved. The CDR3 runs 12 residues. The V end lost 0 bases, the J end lost 8 bases, and 7 bases lay between the germline ends. Germline-derived CDR1 and CDR2 are MDHEN and SYDVKM. The CDR3 nucleotides read TGTGCCAGCAGTTTATGGGGGAGAGGCTACACCTTC. Translated, it gives CASSLWGRGYTF.

The sample holds a few counts of this clone. The rearrangement joins TRBV5-1 to TRBJ1-2; 8 positions match TRBD1. This CDR3 comprises 15 residues. With V trimmed by 4 bases and J by 5 bases, 10 bases remained unmatched. Germline CDR1 is SGHRS and CDR2 is YFSETQ. CDR3 amino acids: CASSGSGGGRYGYTF. DNA of the CDR3: TGCGCCAGCAGCGGGTCAGGGGGCGGTCGGTATGGCTACACCTTC.

V and J are TRBV28 and TRBJ1-4, with 9 bases fitting TRBD1. This CDR3 is built from 15 residues. Germline CDR1 reads MDHEN; CDR2 reads SYDVKM. V dropped 5 bases and J dropped 7; count of bases not matched to a gene: 8. The CDR3 spells CASSPRDREIEKLFF. The DNA for the CDR3 is TGTGCCAGCAGTCCACGGGACAGGGAGATTGAAAAACTGTTTTTT. Combining the CDR3 with reference TRBV28 and TRBJ1-4 gives the whole variable domain DVKVTQSSRYLVKRTGEKVFLECVQDMDHENMFWYRQDPGLGLRLIYFSYDVKMKEKGDIPEGYSVSREKKERFSLILESASTNQTSMYLCASSPRDREIEKLFFGSGTQLSVL.

This clone was recorded once. The chain couples TRBV11-2 to TRBJ2-7; 9 positions match TRBD1. V lost 0 bases, J lost 3 bases, and 0 bases stayed unmatched. Per the germline V gene, CDR1 is SGHAT and CDR2 is FQNNGV. This CDR3 is built from 14 residues. The CDR3 protein is CASSLETGGYEQYF. CDR3 coding DNA: TGTGCCAGCAGCTTAGAGACAGGGGGCTACGAGCAGTACTTC. The entire variable domain, with the rest obtained from reference TRBV11-2 and TRBJ2-7, is as follows: EAGVAQSPRYKIIEKRQSVAFWCNPISGHATLYWYQQILGQGPKLLIQFQNNGVVDDSQLPKDRFSAERLKGVDSTLKIQPAKLEDSAVYLCASSLETGGYEQYFGPGTRLTVT.

This chain connects TRBV11-3 to TRBJ1-5, with D hard to call. V was shortened by 1 base and J by 7 bases, with 8 bases between the two germline ends. Per germline, CDR1 SGHNT and CDR2 YENEEA. The CDR3 loop spans 13 amino acids. CDR3 loop: CASSLVQRQPQHF. CDR3 nucleotide sequence: TGTGCCAGCAGCTTAGTGCAACGCCAGCCCCAGCATTTT. Combining the CDR3 with reference TRBV11-3 and TRBJ1-5 gives the whole variable domain EAGVVQSPRYKIIEKKQPVAFWCNPISGHNTLYWYLQNLGQGPELLIRYENEEAVDDSQLPKDRFSAERLKGVDSTLKIQPAELGDSAVYLCASSLVQRQPQHFGDGTRLSIL.

This rearrangement joins TRBV9 to TRBJ1-2, with D possibly TRBD1 on 6 matching bases. CDR1 SGDLS and CDR2 YYNGEE come from the germline V gene. The CDR3 is made up of 13 amino acids. V dropped 4 bases and J dropped 3 bases, with 10 bases sitting between them. The CDR3 sequence is CASSSRQDYGYTF. The CDR3 DNA follows: TGTGCCAGCAGCTCTAGACAGGACTATGGCTACACCTTC.

This chain connects TRBV6-4 to TRBJ1-3; D not certain. The CDR3 sequence is 12 residues long. Germline V gene data show CDR1 as MRHNA and CDR2 as SNTAGT. V lost 5 bases to trimming and J lost 4 bases, with 6 bases between them. The CDR3 region has the DNA TGTGCCAGCAGTTCGAACGGAAACACCATATATTTT. It codes for CASSSNGNTIYF.

The chain carries TRBV4-2 and TRBJ2-7, with TRBD2 matching over 8 bases. The CDR3 loop spans 15 amino acids. J was trimmed by 0 bases and V by 3 bases; bases with no gene match: 4. Germline V gene data show CDR1 as LGHNA and CDR2 as YNFKEQ. CDR3 sequence reads: CASSHESGSSYEQYF. The CDR3 DNA is TGTGCCAGCAGCCATGAAAGCGGGAGCTCCTACGAGCAGTACTTC.

The chain combines TRBV7-9 with TRBJ2-3, with D possibly being TRBD1 (6 bases). This CDR3 has 13 amino acids. Germline values: CDR1 SEHNR, CDR2 FQNEAQ (reference sequence). V gave up 6 bases and J gave up 4 bases, with 11 bases separating them. Here the CDR3 DNA reads TGTGCCAGCAGTCGACAGGCTGCAGATACGCAGTATTTT. Its protein product is CASSRQAADTQYF.

This clone appeared a single time. Here the CDR3 DNA reads TGCAGCGTTGCGGAAACTGAAGCTTTCTTT. This gives the protein CSVAETEAFF. J is TRBJ1-1 and V is TRBV29-1; D unresolved. Germline V lookup: CDR1 SQVTM, CDR2 ANQGSEA. Trimming took 4 bases from V and 5 from J, leaving 5 bases between them. CDR3 length: 10 amino acids.

This sequence joins TRBV7-3 and TRBJ2-5; 7 bases agree with TRBD1. This CDR3 is 15 amino acids long. The germline gives CDR1 SGHTA, CDR2 FQGTGA. J lost 5 bases, V lost 6 bases, and 12 bases had no gene match. The CDR3 coding sequence is TGTGCCAGCAGTCGCCAACCGGGACAGAGTGAGACCCAGTACTTC. Its translation is CASSRQPGQSETQYF.

V is TRBV7-9 and J is TRBJ2-5, with 7 nucleotides matching TRBD1. CDR1 is SEHNR, CDR2 FQNEAQ, per germline (reference sequence). With V trimmed by 6 bases and J by 1 base, 5 bases remained unmatched. The CDR3 has 14 amino acids. The CDR3 sequence is CASRKGTAQETQYF. The CDR3 DNA is TGTGCCAGCAGGAAAGGGACAGCCCAAGAGACCCAGTACTTC.

This clone has a single count. In nucleotides, the CDR3 is TGTGCCAGCAGCCCCAATATACAGGTTTACGAGCAGTACTTC. Translated: CASSPNIQVYEQYF. The chain employs TRBV7-6 and TRBJ2-7, with D perhaps matching TRBD1 (5 bases). CDR3 length: 14 residues. V was pared by 5 bases and J by 4 bases, with 15 bases between. CDR1 and CDR2 (germline): SGHVS, FNYEAQ.

This chain links TRBV10-3 with TRBJ2-7, with D possibly TRBD1 on 6 matching bases. CDR3 size: 15 residues. Deletions cut 1 base from V and 7 bases from J, with 17 bases between. In germline, CDR1 is ENHRY, CDR2 SYGVKD. The CDR3 spells CAISEYTGSRGEQYF. The CDR3 region has the DNA TGTGCCATCAGTGAGTACACAGGGTCCCGAGGGGAGCAGTACTTC.

V and J are TRBV30 and TRBJ2-7, with TRBD2 matching over 8 bases. Germline trimming cut 2 bases from V and 4 bases from J; bases unmatched to any gene: 10. CDR1 and CDR2 from the germline V gene are GTSNPN and SVGIG (reference sequence). This CDR3 comprises 15 residues. In DNA form, the CDR3 reads TGTGCCTGGAGTCGGGGGGGCGATTTAATTTACGAGCAGTACTTC. It translates to CAWSRGGDLIYEQYF.

The V call is TRBV5-1, the J call TRBJ2-1; 11 nucleotides match TRBD2. The CDR3 consists of 14 residues. V trimming: 4 bases; J trimming: 13 bases; junction bases outside the gene matches: 10. Per germline, CDR1 SGHRS and CDR2 YFSETQ. CDR3 nucleotides: TGCGCCAGCAGCCAAGGGACTAGCGGAGGCCCACAGTTCTTC. Its translation is CASSQGTSGGPQFF.

The V gene is TRBV11-2, the J gene TRBJ1-1, with unresolved D. CDR3 length: 15 residues. Germline V gene lookup returns CDR1 SGHAT and CDR2 FQNNGV. V lost 2 bases and J 7 bases, leaving 17 bases between the germline ends. This CDR3 reads CASSLRFGSYIEAFF. The CDR3 DNA is TGTGCCAGCAGCTTAAGGTTCGGGAGCTATATTGAAGCTTTCTTT.

The rearrangement links TRBV18 to TRBJ2-5; D is possibly TRBD1 (6 bases). In germline, CDR1 is KGHSH, CDR2 LQKENI. CDR3 length: 14 residues. Between the trimmed V and J ends, which lost 3 bases and 0 bases, there was a span of 8 bases. DNA of the CDR3: TGTGCCAGCTCACCTTACAGGGACCAAGAGACCCAGTACTTC. This gives the protein CASSPYRDQETQYF.

V gene TRBV5-6 combines with J gene TRBJ2-2, with D tentatively TRBD1 (5 bases). V dropped 0 bases and J dropped 3 bases, with 15 bases sitting between them. The CDR3 consists of 17 residues. Germline loops: CDR1 SGHDT, CDR2 YYEEEE. The CDR3 DNA sequence: TGTGCCAGCAGCTTGGCTGCAGCAGGGATATACACCGGGGAGCTGTTTTTT. This translates into CASSLAAAGIYTGELFF.

CDR3 in amino acids: CASSANVRTDTQYF. In nucleotides, the CDR3 is TGTGCCAGCAGTGCGAACGTCCGCACAGATACGCAGTATTTT. V is TRBV2 and J is TRBJ2-3; no reliable D call. Germline V gene sequence: CDR1 SNHLY, CDR2 FYNNEI. Trimming shortened V by 4 bases and J by 1 base, and 9 bases separated the two germline ends. CDR3 length equals 14 residues.